The 17 T cell receptor beta chains below all came from one sample that was sequenced in a study of blood T cell repertoires in COVID-19. Libraries were prepared by immunoSEQ multiplex PCR; TCRdb keeps only in-frame clonotypes and omits some of them. The table includes approximately 300,000 clones, around 88% detected once. The sequenced material came from peripheral blood. These receptors were collected from a woman aged 50 to 65 with acute or convalescent COVID-19.

V usage is TRBV19 and J usage is TRBJ1-2; tentative D call: TRBD1 (5 bases). This CDR3 has 15 residues. With 4 bases removed from V and 0 bases from J, the gap between germline ends came to 12 bases. Germline CDR1 and CDR2: LNHDA and SQIVND (reference sequence). The CDR3 coding sequence is TGTGCCAGTAGTACCCGACAGCCACCTAACTATGGCTACACCTTC. Its translation is CASSTRQPPNYGYTF.

This rearrangement joins TRBV30 to TRBJ2-7, with D possibly matching TRBD1 (5 bases). V was shortened by 3 bases and J by 3 bases, with 6 bases between the two germline ends. CDR3 length: 11 amino acids. Per the germline V gene, CDR1 is GTSNPN and CDR2 is SVGIG (reference sequence). The CDR3 here is CAWRQGYEQYF. CDR3 nucleotide sequence: TGTGCCTGGAGGCAGGGCTACGAGCAGTACTTC.

CDR3 DNA sequence: TGCAGCGTTGCCCTATCGGGGGGAAGCGAGCAGTACGTC. As protein: CSVALSGGSEQYV. The V gene is TRBV29-1, the J gene TRBJ2-7; TRBD2 matches 7 bases. CDR3 length equals 13 residues. After removal of 4 bases from V and 6 bases from J, the junction contained 9 bases not matched to a gene. The V gene's germline CDR1 is SQVTM and CDR2 ANQGSEA.

The V call is TRBV4-3, the J call TRBJ1-1; D gene unclear. Trimming removed 3 bases from V and 3 bases from J, with 8 bases in between. The CDR3 length is 13 residues. Germline V gene lookup returns CDR1 LGHNA and CDR2 YSLEER. CDR3 DNA sequence: TGCGCCAGCAGCCAGACCCAGGACACTGAAGCTTTCTTT. Its protein product is CASSQTQDTEAFF.

This chain uses TRBV19 with TRBJ2-1; TRBD2 agrees at 12 bases. Germline lookup yields CDR1 LNHDA and CDR2 SQIVND (reference sequence). The CDR3 contains 18 residues. V dropped 3 bases and J dropped 0; count of bases not matched to a gene: 6. The CDR3 reads CASSILTTSGSSYNEQFF. DNA for the CDR3: TGTGCCAGTAGTATCCTAACGACTAGCGGGAGCTCCTACAATGAGCAGTTCTTC.

J is TRBJ1-3 and V is TRBV18; 8 nucleotides match TRBD1. The CDR3 runs 14 residues. Germline CDR1 is KGHSH and CDR2 is LQKENI. The ends lost 4 bases at V and 2 bases at J; junction bases unmatched: 1. CDR3 DNA sequence: TGTGCCAGCTCACTGGACAGGGCTGGAAACACCATATATTTT. Its translation: CASSLDRAGNTIYF.

The gene calls are TRBV6-5 and TRBJ1-1; 9 bases are shared with TRBD1. J lost 7 bases, V lost 8 bases, and 8 bases had no gene match. This CDR3 has 13 amino acids. CDR1 is MNHEY and CDR2 is SVGAGI in the germline V gene. Here the CDR3 reads CASGQQGANEAFF. DNA of the CDR3: TGTGCCAGCGGGCAACAGGGGGCAAATGAAGCTTTCTTT.

The chain couples TRBV6-5 to TRBJ1-2; 7 bases map to TRBD1. The CDR3 runs to 15 residues. Germline lookup yields CDR1 MNHEY and CDR2 SVGAGI. V lost 6 bases to trimming and J lost 4 bases; unmatched junction nucleotides: 11. The CDR3 DNA is TGTGCCAGCAGCCTAGGGGGCTCCTTAGGCTATGGCTACACCTTC. The encoded protein is CASSLGGSLGYGYTF.

This clone was found once. The chain recombines TRBV25-1 with TRBJ2-7; 8 nucleotides match TRBD2. The CDR3 contains 15 residues. The V and J ends lost 1 base and 4 bases, in that order; junction bases with no gene match: 6. Germline V lookup: CDR1 MGHDK, CDR2 SYGVNS. The CDR3 loop is CASSEFGTSGYEQYF. The CDR3 DNA reads as TGTGCCAGCAGTGAATTTGGGACTAGTGGGTACGAGCAGTACTTC.

Only a few counts were recorded for this clone. J is TRBJ1-5 and V is TRBV5-8; no reliable D call. The CDR3 has 16 amino acids. From germline, CDR1 is SGHTS and CDR2 YDEGEE. V lost 0 bases to trimming and J lost 6 bases, with 16 bases between them. The CDR3 sequence: CASSLDLAGGSQPQHF. The DNA for the CDR3 is TGTGCCAGCAGCTTGGATTTGGCGGGCGGGAGTCAGCCCCAGCATTTT.

Remarks on this clone: At one boundary the junction diverges from the germline segment, which might be a read error. The chain is built from TRBV7-9 and TRBJ2-7, with 8 bases that match TRBD2. The length of the CDR3 is 13 residues. Germline V gives CDR1 SEHNR, CDR2 FQNEAQ (reference sequence). The CDR3 coding sequence is TGTGCCAGCACCGATATGGCGGGAGGCCTTTCGCACTTC. Encoded protein: CASTDMAGGLSHF.

The CDR3 DNA sequence: TGTGCCAGCAGCTTAAGGGACAGGGACGAAAAACTGTTTTTT. Its translation is CASSLRDRDEKLFF. V is TRBV7-9 and J is TRBJ1-4, with 9 bases that match TRBD1. Germline trimming cut 2 bases from V and 8 bases from J; bases unmatched to any gene: 3. The CDR3 runs to 14 residues. The germline V gene encodes CDR1 SEHNR and CDR2 FQNEAQ (reference sequence). Full variable domain (remainder filled in from reference TRBV7-9 and TRBJ1-4): DTGVSQNPRHKITKRGQNVTFRCDPISEHNRLYWYRQTLGQGPEFLTYFQNEAQLEKSRLLSDRFSAERPKGSFSTLEIQRTEQGDSAMYLCASSLRDRDEKLFFGSGTQLSVL.

Only one count was recorded for this clone. The chain carries TRBV5-1 and TRBJ2-7; TRBD2 is a possible D gene (5 bases). Per the germline V gene, CDR1 is SGHRS and CDR2 is YFSETQ. V dropped 5 bases and J dropped 2 bases, with 11 bases sitting between them. CDR3 length: 13 amino acids. The CDR3 nucleotides read TGCGCCAGCAGGAGGGCCGAGACCTACGAGCAGTACTTC. Translated, it gives CASRRAETYEQYF. Together with reference TRBV5-1 and TRBJ2-7, the CDR3 gives the full variable domain: KAGVTQTPRYLIKTRGQQVTLSCSPISGHRSVSWYQQTPGQGLQFLFEYFSETQRNKGNFPGRFSGRQFSNSRSEMNVSTLELGDSALYLCASRRAETYEQYFGPGTRLTVT.

This rearrangement joins TRBV2 to TRBJ1-6, with TRBD1 identical over 8 bases. V gave up 6 bases and J gave up 8 bases; unmatched junction bases: 12. Germline V gene sequence: CDR1 SNHLY, CDR2 FYNNEI. CDR3 length: 16 residues. The CDR3 DNA is TGTGCCAGCAGACCTACCCCGGGACAGGTACATTCACCCCTCCACTTT. This gives the protein CASRPTPGQVHSPLHF.

This clone has just a few counts. V usage is TRBV30 and J usage is TRBJ2-7; 7 nucleotides agree with TRBD2. CDR1 and CDR2 from the germline V gene are GTSNPN and SVGIG (reference sequence). With V trimmed by 7 bases and J by 3 bases, 12 bases remained unmatched. The CDR3 is 14 residues long. The CDR3 sequence: CASARAGWGYEQYF. In DNA form, the CDR3 reads TGTGCCTCGGCCCGAGCGGGATGGGGCTACGAGCAGTACTTC.

The V and J genes are TRBV5-1 and TRBJ1-2; D is ambiguous. The V end was cut by 0 bases, the J end by 3 bases, with 12 bases between. Germline-derived CDR1 and CDR2 are SGHRS and YFSETQ. The CDR3 extends over 15 amino acids. In DNA, the CDR3 is TGCGCCAGCAGCTTGGCCGGAGGGCAGGACTATGGCTACACCTTC. Its translation: CASSLAGGQDYGYTF.

In regard to this clone: Other DNA sequences of this sample code for an identical CDR3. The chain joins TRBV7-9 to TRBJ1-5; D gene unclear. The ends were cut back, 0 bases at V and 5 bases at J, with 5 bases in the middle. Germline CDR1 and CDR2: SEHNR and FQNEAQ (reference sequence). This CDR3 region has 13 residues. The CDR3 loop reads CASSLAGDQPQHF. For the CDR3, the DNA is TGTGCCAGCAGCTTAGCCGGGGATCAGCCCCAGCATTTT.